This T cell receptor beta chain was obtained from a study of blood T cell repertoires in COVID-19. Study overall: Donors in the United States, Italy and Spain gave samples during acute or convalescent COVID-19. In each case, the material was cDNA or gDNA derived from T cells, B-cell-depleted T cells, or PBMCs.

In the original analysis: Reference gene primer amplification in the assay estimated nucleated cell counts. Assay used: immunoSEQ multiplex PCR; TCRdb lists only in-frame clones, some missing. That table supplies the V and J calls and clone size; D and trimming were determined from the DNA. This sample carries over 65,000 clones, 70% to 90% of them seen once, and the ten largest clones take about 18%. Trimming pared 3 bases from V and 5 bases from J, leaving 4 bases between. The germline gives CDR1 SQVTM, CDR2 ANQGSEA. This CDR3 is 10 amino acids long. The origin of this receptor is a man older than 75 with active or convalescent COVID-19. The chain recombines TRBV29-1 with TRBJ1-1; D ambiguous. The sequenced sample was peripheral blood. The CDR3 DNA reads TGCAGCGTTGACGAGACTGAAGCTTTCTTT. It codes for CSVDETEAFF. The full variable domain, with the rest looked up from reference TRBV29-1 and TRBJ1-1, is SAVISQKPSRDICQRGTSLTIQCQVDSQVTMMFWYRQQPGQSLTLIATANQGSEATYESGFVIDKFPISRPNLTFSTLTVSNMSPEDSSIYLCSVDETEAFFGQGTRLTVV.